This entry features one T cell receptor beta chain sequence. This CDR3 is built from 14 residues. CDR1 is SEHNR, CDR2 FQNEAQ, per germline (reference sequence). V dropped 3 bases and J dropped 2; count of bases not matched to a gene: 4. The record originates from a study of blood T cell repertoires in COVID-19. Study as a whole: Acute and convalescent COVID-19 specimens originated in the United States, Italy and Spain. The analysed material was cDNA or gDNA that came from T cells, B-cell-depleted T cells, or PBMCs.

In the authors' workflow: Nucleated cell counts were estimated from reference gene primer amplification. Clones were read by immunoSEQ multiplex PCR, and TCRdb kept only the in-frame ones, dropping some. V and J calls and clone size come straight from that table; D and trimming were deduced from the DNA. Among approximately 130,000 clones listed, about 77% were seen once. This clonotype originated in a man aged 80 or over with acute or convalescent COVID-19. Material: peripheral blood. The J gene is TRBJ2-7, the V gene TRBV7-9; TRBD1 aligns across 7 bases. CDR3 region: CASSFRDRTYEQYF. CDR3 DNA sequence: TGTGCCAGCAGCTTCCGGGACAGAACCTACGAGCAGTACTTC.